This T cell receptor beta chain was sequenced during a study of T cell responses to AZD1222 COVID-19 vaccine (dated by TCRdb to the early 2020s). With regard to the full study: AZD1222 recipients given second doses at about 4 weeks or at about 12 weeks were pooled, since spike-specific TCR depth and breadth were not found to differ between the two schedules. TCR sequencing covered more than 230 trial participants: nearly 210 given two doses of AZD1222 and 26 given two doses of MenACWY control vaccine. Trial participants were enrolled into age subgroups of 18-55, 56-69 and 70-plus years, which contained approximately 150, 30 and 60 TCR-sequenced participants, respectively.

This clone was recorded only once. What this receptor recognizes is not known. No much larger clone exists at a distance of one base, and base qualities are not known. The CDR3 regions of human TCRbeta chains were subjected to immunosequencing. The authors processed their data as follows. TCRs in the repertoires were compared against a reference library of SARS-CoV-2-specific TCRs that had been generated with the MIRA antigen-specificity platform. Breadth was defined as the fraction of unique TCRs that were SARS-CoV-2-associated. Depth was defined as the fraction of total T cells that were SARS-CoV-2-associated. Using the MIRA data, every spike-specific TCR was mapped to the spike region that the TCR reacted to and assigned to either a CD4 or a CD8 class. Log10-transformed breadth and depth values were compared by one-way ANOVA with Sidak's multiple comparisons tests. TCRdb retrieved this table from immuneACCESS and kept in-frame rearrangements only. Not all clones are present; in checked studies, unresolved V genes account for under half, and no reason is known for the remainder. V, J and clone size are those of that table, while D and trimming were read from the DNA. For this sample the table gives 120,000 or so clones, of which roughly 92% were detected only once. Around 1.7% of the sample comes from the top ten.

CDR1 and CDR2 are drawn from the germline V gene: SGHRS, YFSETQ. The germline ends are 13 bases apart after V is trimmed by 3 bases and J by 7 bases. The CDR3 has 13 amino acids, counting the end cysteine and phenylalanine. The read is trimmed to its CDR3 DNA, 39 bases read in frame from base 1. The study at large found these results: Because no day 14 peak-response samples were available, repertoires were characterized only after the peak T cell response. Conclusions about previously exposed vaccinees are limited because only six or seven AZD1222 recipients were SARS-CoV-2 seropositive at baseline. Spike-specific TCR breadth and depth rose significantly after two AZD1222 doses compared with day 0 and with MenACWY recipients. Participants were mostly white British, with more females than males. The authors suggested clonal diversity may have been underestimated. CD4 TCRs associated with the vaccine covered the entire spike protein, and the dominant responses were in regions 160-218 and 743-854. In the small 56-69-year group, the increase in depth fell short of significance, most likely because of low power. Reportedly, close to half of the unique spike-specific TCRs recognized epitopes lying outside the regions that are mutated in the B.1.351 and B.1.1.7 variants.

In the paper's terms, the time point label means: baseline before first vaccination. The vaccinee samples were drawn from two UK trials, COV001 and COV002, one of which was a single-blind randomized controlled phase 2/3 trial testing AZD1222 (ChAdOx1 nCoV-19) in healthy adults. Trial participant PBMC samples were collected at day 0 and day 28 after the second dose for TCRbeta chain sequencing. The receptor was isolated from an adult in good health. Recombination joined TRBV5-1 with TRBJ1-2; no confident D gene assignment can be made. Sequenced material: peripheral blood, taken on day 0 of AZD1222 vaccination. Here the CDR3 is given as CASSSPLAAGYTF. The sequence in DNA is TGCGCCAGCAGCTCCCCATTGGCTGCTGGCTACACCTTC.